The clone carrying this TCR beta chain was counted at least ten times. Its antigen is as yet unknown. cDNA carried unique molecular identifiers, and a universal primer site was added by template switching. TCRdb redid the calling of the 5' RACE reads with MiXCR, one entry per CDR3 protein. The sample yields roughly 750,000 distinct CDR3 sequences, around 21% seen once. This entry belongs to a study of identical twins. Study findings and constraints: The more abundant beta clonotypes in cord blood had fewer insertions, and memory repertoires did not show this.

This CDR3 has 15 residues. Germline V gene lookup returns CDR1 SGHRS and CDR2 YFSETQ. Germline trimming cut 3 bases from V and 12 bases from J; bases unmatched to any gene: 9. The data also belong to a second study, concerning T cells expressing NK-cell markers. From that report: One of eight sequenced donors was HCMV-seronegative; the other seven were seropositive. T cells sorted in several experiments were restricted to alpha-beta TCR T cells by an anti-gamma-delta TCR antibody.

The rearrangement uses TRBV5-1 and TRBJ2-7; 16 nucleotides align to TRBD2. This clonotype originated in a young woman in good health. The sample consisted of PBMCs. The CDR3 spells CASSSPGLAGGVPYF. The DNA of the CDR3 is TGCGCCAGCAGCTCACCGGGACTAGCGGGAGGGGTTCCGTACTTC.